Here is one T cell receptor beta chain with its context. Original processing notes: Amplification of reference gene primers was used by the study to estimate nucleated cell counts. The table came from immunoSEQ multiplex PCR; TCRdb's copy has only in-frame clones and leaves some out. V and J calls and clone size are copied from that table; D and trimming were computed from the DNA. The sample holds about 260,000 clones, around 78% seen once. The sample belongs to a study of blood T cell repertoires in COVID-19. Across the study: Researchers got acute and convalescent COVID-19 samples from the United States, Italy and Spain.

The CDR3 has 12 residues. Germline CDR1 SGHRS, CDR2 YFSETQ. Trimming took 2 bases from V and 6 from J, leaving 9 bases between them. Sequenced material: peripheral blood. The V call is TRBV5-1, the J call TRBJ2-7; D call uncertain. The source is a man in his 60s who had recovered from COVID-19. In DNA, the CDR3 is TGCGCCAGCAGCTTCCAGGATCGCGAGCAGTACTTC. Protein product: CASSFQDREQYF.